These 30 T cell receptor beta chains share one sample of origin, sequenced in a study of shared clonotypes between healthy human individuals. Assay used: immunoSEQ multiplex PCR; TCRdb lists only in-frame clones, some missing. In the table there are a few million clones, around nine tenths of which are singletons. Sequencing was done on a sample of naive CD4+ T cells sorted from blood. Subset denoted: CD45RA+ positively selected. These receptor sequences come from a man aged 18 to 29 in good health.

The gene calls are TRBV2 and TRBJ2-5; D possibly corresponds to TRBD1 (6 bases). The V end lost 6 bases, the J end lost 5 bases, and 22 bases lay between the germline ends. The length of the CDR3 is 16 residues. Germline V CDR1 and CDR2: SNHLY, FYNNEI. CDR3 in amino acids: CASSPLLQGLRETQYF. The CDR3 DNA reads TGTGCCAGCAGCCCCCTCCTTCAGGGGCTCAGGGAGACCCAGTACTTC.

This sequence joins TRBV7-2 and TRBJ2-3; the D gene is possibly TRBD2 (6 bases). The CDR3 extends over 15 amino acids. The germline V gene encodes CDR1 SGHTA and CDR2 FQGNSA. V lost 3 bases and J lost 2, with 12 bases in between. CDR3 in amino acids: CASSFADYFTDTQYF. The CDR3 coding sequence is TGTGCCAGCAGCTTTGCGGACTACTTCACAGATACGCAGTATTTT.

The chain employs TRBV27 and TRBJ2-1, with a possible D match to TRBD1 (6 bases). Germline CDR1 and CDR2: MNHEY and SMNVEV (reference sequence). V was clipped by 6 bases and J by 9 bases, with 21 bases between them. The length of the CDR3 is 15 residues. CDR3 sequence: CASSPGQGRLGEQFF. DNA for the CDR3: TGTGCCAGCAGCCCGGGGCAGGGGCGTTTGGGTGAGCAGTTCTTC.

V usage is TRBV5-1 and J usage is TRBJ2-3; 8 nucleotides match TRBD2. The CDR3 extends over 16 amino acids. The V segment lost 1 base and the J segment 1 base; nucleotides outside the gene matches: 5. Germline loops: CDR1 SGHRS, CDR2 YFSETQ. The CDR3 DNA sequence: TGCGCCAGCAGCTTGCCCTCGACTAGCGGCACAGATACGCAGTATTTT. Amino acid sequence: CASSLPSTSGTDTQYF.

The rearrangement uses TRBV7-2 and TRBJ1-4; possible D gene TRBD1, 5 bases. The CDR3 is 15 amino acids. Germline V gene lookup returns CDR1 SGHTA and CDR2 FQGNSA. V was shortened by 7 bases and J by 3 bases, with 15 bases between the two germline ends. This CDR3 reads CASTRAGTPNEKLFF. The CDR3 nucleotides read TGTGCCAGCACCCGGGCAGGGACCCCTAATGAAAAACTGTTTTTT. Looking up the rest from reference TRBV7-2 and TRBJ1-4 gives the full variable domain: GAGVSQSPSNKVTEKGKDVELRCDPISGHTALYWYRQSLGQGLEFLIYFQGNSAPDKSGLPSDRFSAERTGGSVSTLTIQRTQQEDSAVYLCASTRAGTPNEKLFFGSGTQLSVL.

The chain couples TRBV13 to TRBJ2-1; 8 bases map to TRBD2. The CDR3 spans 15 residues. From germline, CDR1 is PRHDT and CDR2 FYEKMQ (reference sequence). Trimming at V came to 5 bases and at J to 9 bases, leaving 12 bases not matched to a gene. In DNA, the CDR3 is TGTGCCAGCAGCCCGGGAGGGACTACCTATAGTGAGCAGTTCTTC. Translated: CASSPGGTTYSEQFF.

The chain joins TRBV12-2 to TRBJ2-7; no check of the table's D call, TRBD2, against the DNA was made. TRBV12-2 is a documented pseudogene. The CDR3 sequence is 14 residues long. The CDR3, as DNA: TGTGCAAGTCGCTTCACGCGGGAGTCCTACGAGCAGTACTTC. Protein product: CASRFTRESYEQYF.

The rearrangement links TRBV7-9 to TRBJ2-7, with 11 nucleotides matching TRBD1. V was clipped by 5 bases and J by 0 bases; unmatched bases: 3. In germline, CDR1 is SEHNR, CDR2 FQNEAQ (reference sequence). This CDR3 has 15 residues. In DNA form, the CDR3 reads TGTGCCAGCAGCCAGGGACAGGGGGTCTCCTACGAGCAGTACTTC. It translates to CASSQGQGVSYEQYF.

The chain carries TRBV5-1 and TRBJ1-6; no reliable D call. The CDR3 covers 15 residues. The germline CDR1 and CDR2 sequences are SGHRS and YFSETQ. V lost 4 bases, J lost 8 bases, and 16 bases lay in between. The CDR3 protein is CASSASTGKDSPLHF. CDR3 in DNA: TGCGCCAGCAGCGCATCGACCGGTAAGGATTCACCCCTCCACTTT.

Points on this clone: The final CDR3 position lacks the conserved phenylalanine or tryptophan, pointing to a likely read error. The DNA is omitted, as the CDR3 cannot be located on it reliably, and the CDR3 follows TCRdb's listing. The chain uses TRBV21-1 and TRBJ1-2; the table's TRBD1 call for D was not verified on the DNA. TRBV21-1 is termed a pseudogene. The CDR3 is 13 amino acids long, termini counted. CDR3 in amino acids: CASSKAFQGLSSY.

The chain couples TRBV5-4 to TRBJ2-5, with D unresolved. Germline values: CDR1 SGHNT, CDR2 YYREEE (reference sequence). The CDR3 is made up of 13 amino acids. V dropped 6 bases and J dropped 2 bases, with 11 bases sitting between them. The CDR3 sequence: CASNSPEQETQYF. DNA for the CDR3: TGTGCCAGCAATAGCCCGGAGCAAGAGACCCAGTACTTC.

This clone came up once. The DNA of the CDR3 is TGTGCCAGCTCGCCAAGGGCCGATAATTCACCCCTCCACTTT. Its protein product is CASSPRADNSPLHF. The J gene is TRBJ1-6, the V gene TRBV18; D is unclear. In germline, CDR1 is KGHSH, CDR2 LQKENI. The CDR3 is made up of 14 amino acids. V was shortened by 6 bases and J by 5 bases, with 11 bases between the two germline ends.

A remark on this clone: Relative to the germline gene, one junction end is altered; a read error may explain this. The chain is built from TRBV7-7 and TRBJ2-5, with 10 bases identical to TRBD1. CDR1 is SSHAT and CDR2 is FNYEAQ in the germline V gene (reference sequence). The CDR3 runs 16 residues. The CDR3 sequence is CASSSGTGVNQETQYF. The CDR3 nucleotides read TGTGCTAGCAGCTCCGGGACAGGGGTAAATCAAGAGACCCAGTACTTC.

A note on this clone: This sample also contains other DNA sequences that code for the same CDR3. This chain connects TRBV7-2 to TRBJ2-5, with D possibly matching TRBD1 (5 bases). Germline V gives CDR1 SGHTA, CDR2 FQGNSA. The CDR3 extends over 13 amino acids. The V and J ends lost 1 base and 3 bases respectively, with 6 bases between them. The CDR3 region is CASSLGTKETQYF. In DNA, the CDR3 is TGTGCCAGCAGCTTAGGGACAAAAGAGACCCAGTACTTC.

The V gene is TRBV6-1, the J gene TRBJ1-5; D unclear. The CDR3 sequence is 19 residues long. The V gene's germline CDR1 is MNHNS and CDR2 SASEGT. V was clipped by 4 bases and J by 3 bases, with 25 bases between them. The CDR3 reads CASSGTPWQGPSDNQPQHF. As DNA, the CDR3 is TGTGCCAGCAGTGGAACCCCTTGGCAAGGCCCGTCCGACAATCAGCCCCAGCATTTT.

CDR3 sequence reads: CASSSDVMNTEAFF. DNA for the CDR3: TGTGCCAGCAGTTCAGATGTTATGAACACTGAAGCTTTCTTT. The chain combines TRBV6-5 with TRBJ1-1, with D unclear. V was cut by 4 bases and J by 0 bases, with 9 bases left in between. Germline V gene lookup returns CDR1 MNHEY and CDR2 SVGAGI. There are 14 residues in the CDR3.

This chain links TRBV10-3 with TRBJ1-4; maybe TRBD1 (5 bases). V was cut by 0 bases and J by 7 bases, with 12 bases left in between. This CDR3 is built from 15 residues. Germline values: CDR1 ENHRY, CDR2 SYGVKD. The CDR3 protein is CAISESAVGGEKLFF. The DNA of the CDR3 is TGTGCCATCAGTGAGTCGGCCGTTGGGGGTGAAAAACTGTTTTTT.

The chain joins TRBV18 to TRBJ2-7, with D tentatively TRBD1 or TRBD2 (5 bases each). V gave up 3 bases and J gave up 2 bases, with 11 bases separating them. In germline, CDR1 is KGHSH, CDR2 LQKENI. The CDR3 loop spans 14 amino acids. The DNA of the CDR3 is TGTGCCAGCTCACCGGGACCTTCGGCCTACGAGCAGTACTTC. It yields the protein CASSPGPSAYEQYF.

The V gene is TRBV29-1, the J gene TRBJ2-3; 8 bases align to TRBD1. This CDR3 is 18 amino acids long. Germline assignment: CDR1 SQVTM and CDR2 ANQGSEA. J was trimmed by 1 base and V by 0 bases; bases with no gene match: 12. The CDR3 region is CSVEDLIGTGSRTDTQYF. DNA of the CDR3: TGCAGCGTTGAAGACTTAATTGGGACAGGCAGCCGCACAGATACGCAGTATTTT.

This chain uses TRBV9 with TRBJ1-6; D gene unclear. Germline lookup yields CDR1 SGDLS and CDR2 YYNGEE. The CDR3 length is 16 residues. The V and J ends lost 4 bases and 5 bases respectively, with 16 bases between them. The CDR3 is CASSSRSGANNSPLHF. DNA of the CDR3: TGTGCCAGCAGCTCCAGAAGTGGAGCCAATAATTCACCCCTCCACTTT.

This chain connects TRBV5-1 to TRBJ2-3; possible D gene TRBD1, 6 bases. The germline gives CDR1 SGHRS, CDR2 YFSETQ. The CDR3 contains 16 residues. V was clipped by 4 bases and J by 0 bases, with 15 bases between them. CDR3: CASSPGVVLSTDTQYF. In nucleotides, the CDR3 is TGCGCCAGCAGCCCAGGGGTGGTCTTGAGCACAGATACGCAGTATTTT. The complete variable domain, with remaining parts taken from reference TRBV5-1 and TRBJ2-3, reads KAGVTQTPRYLIKTRGQQVTLSCSPISGHRSVSWYQQTPGQGLQFLFEYFSETQRNKGNFPGRFSGRQFSNSRSEMNVSTLELGDSALYLCASSPGVVLSTDTQYFGPGTRLTVL.

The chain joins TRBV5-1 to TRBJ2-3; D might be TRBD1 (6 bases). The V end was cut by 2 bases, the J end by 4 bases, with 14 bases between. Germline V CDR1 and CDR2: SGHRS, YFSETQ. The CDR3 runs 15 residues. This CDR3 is CASSLDRGSPDTQYF. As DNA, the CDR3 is TGCGCCAGCAGCTTAGATAGGGGGTCGCCAGATACGCAGTATTTT. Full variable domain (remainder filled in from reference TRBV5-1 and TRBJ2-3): KAGVTQTPRYLIKTRGQQVTLSCSPISGHRSVSWYQQTPGQGLQFLFEYFSETQRNKGNFPGRFSGRQFSNSRSEMNVSTLELGDSALYLCASSLDRGSPDTQYFGPGTRLTVL.

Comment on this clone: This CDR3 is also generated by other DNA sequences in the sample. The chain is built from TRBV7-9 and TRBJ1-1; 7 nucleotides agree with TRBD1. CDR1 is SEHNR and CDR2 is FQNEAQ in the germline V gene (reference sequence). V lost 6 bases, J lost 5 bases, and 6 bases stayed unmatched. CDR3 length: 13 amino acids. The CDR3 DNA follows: TGTGCCAGCAGTCGACAGGGTCAGACTGAAGCTTTCTTT. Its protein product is CASSRQGQTEAFF.

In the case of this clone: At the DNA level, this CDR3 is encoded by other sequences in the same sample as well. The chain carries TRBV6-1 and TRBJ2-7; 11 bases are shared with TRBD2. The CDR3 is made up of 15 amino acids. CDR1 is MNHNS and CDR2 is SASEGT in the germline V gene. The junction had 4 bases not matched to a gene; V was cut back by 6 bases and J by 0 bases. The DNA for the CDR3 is TGTGCCAGCAGCGTTACTAGCGGGGGCTCCTACGAGCAGTACTTC. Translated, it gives CASSVTSGGSYEQYF.

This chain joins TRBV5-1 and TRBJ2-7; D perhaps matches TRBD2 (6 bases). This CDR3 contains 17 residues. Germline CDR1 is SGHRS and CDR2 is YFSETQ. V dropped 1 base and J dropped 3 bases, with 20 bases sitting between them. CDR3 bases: TGCGCCAGCAGCTTGTCGGGGGTGGGCCGTAAAATCTACGAGCAGTACTTC. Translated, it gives CASSLSGVGRKIYEQYF.

The DNA of the CDR3 is TGTGCCAGCAGCTTGGCCCCTAAGGGGGCTTACAATGAGCAGTTCTTC. Its protein product is CASSLAPKGAYNEQFF. V is TRBV5-4 and J is TRBJ2-1; TRBD1 aligns across 7 bases. The CDR3 covers 16 residues. J was trimmed by 4 bases and V by 0 bases; bases with no gene match: 7. Germline values: CDR1 SGHNT, CDR2 YYREEE (reference sequence).

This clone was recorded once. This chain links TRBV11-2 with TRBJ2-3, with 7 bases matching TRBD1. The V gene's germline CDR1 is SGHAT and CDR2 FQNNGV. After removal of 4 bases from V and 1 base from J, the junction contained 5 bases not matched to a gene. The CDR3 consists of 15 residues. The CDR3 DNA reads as TGTGCCAGCAGCTCCCGGGACAGCGGCACAGATACGCAGTATTTT. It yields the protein CASSSRDSGTDTQYF.

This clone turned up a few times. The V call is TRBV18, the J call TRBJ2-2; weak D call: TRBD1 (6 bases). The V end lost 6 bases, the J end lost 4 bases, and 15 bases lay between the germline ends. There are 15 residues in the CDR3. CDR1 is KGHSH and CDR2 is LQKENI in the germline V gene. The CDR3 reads CASSWGQGITGELFF. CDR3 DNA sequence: TGTGCCAGCTCCTGGGGACAAGGGATCACCGGGGAGCTGTTTTTT.

CDR3 nucleotide sequence: TGTGCCAGCAGCCGACTAGCGGGGAACCAAGAGACCCAGTACTTC. It yields the protein CASSRLAGNQETQYF. The chain uses TRBV7-3 and TRBJ2-5, with TRBD2 identical over 11 bases. Germline V gives CDR1 SGHTA, CDR2 FQGTGA. The J segment lost 0 bases and the V segment lost 5 bases, leaving 2 bases of the junction unmatched. The CDR3 length is 15 residues.

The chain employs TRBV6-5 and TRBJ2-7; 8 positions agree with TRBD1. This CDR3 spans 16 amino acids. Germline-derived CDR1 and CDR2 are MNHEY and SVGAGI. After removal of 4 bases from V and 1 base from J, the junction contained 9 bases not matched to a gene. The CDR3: CASSFRQGRVSYEQYF. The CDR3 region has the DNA TGTGCCAGCAGTTTCCGACAGGGGCGAGTTTCCTACGAGCAGTACTTC.